This entry lists 21 T cell receptor beta chains sequenced from one sample in a study of T cells in tuberculosis. Produced via immunoSEQ multiplex PCR; TCRdb's table is partial and in-frame only. Here the sample spans some 28,000 clones, around 91% being singletons. Sequencing was carried out using PBMCs. Every receptor here comes from a donor between 10 and 29 years old with latent tuberculosis or without tuberculosis infection.

The sample holds one count of this clone. The chain recombines TRBV11-2 with TRBJ2-7, with 9 bases lining up with TRBD2. The length of the CDR3 is 16 residues. The V segment lost 2 bases and the J segment 6 bases; nucleotides outside the gene matches: 11. Looked up from germline, CDR1 is SGHAT and CDR2 is FQNNGV. The CDR3 loop reads CASSLLSSGVSGEQYF. CDR3 bases: TGTGCCAGCAGCTTATTATCTAGCGGGGTTTCTGGCGAGCAGTACTTC.

The J gene is TRBJ1-1, the V gene TRBV7-2, with no clear D. The CDR3 is 14 residues long. V was clipped by 1 base and J by 2 bases, with 8 bases between them. Germline CDR1 SGHTA, CDR2 FQGNSA. The CDR3 DNA is TGTGCCAGCAGCTTAGTTTCATCCAACACTGAAGCTTTCTTT. Translated: CASSLVSSNTEAFF.

The rearrangement links TRBV18 to TRBJ1-2; TRBD1 agrees at 7 bases. Germline CDR1 and CDR2: KGHSH and LQKENI. CDR3 length: 14 amino acids. Trimming took 2 bases from V and 3 from J; bases not matched to a gene: 3. DNA of the CDR3: TGTGCCAGCTCACCAGACAGGGCTGACTATGGCTACACCTTC. It specifies CASSPDRADYGYTF.

The rearrangement joins TRBV7-7 to TRBJ2-5; possible D gene TRBD2, 5 bases. The CDR3 spans 15 residues. V was trimmed by 5 bases and J by 5 bases, leaving 18 bases between them. CDR1 is SSHAT, CDR2 FNYEAQ, per germline (reference sequence). CDR3 loop: CASSPQPGPGETQYF. CDR3 DNA sequence: TGTGCCAGCAGCCCCCAGCCGGGCCCGGGGGAGACCCAGTACTTC.

This chain joins TRBV4-3 and TRBJ1-4, with 10 bases identical to TRBD1. CDR3 length: 17 amino acids. The germline V gene has CDR1 LGHNA and CDR2 YSLEER. Trimming cost V 0 bases and J 8 bases; bases outside gene matches: 9. CDR3 nucleotides: TGCGCCAGCAGCCAAGATCCCCGCCGGGACAGGGGAGAAAAACTGTTTTTT. Amino acid sequence: CASSQDPRRDRGEKLFF.

This clone came up once. The chain is built from TRBV7-2 and TRBJ1-3; D gene unclear. Trimming cost V 2 bases and J 2 bases, with 7 bases left between them. The CDR3 is 14 amino acids. CDR1 SGHTA and CDR2 FQGNSA come from the germline V gene. The CDR3 protein is CASSLRGTGNTIYF. In DNA, the CDR3 is TGTGCCAGCAGCTTACGAGGGACTGGAAACACCATATATTTT.

This clone was picked up a small number of times. The gene calls are TRBV5-6 and TRBJ1-6, with D uncertain. V lost 6 bases and J 10 bases, leaving 23 bases between the germline ends. The germline gives CDR1 SGHDT, CDR2 YYEEEE. The CDR3 is 16 amino acids. CDR3 sequence (DNA): TGTGCCAGCACCCCAGCCGGGGTAGGGATCCGCTCACCCCTCCACTTT. It encodes CASTPAGVGIRSPLHF. The variable domain in full, with the rest retrieved from reference TRBV5-6 and TRBJ1-6, is DAGVTQSPTHLIKTRGQQVTLRCSPKSGHDTVSWYQQALGQGPQFIFQYYEEEERQRGNFPDRFSGHQFPNYSSELNVNALLLGDSALYLCASTPAGVGIRSPLHFGNGTRLTVT.

The genes are TRBV2 and TRBJ2-7; TRBD1 is a possible D gene (5 bases). Germline CDR1 and CDR2: SNHLY and FYNNEI. Trimming pared 6 bases from V and 1 base from J, leaving 13 bases between. There are 14 residues in the CDR3. CDR3 bases: TGTGCCAGCAGATCACACCAGGGTTCCTACGAGCAGTACTTC. As protein: CASRSHQGSYEQYF. The full variable domain, completed using reference TRBV2 and TRBJ2-7, is EPEVTQTPSHQVTQMGQEVILRCVPISNHLYFYWYRQILGQKVEFLVSFYNNEISEKSEIFDDQFSVERPDGSNFTLKIRSTKLEDSAMYFCASRSHQGSYEQYFGPGTRLTVT.

This clone is a singleton in its sample. The rearrangement joins TRBV15 to TRBJ2-3; TRBD1 matches 10 bases. The CDR3 consists of 15 residues. The trim removed 1 base at V and 4 bases at J, leaving 2 bases unmatched. CDR1 is LNHNV and CDR2 is YYDKDF in the germline V gene (reference sequence). The CDR3 loop is CATSRGDRGPDTQYF. As DNA, the CDR3 is TGTGCCACCAGCAGAGGGGACAGGGGACCAGATACGCAGTATTTT.

The V call is TRBV9, the J call TRBJ2-1, with 8 bases lining up with TRBD2. The CDR3 sequence is 16 residues long. Germline CDR1 reads SGDLS; CDR2 reads YYNGEE. The V gene end was trimmed by 0 bases and the J gene end by 2 bases; junction bases not matched to a gene: 4. The CDR3 loop is CASSVVGGGPYNEQFF. The CDR3 DNA sequence: TGTGCCAGCAGCGTAGTTGGCGGGGGGCCCTACAATGAGCAGTTCTTC.

The V and J genes are TRBV19 and TRBJ2-2; tentatively, D is TRBD1 (6 bases). Trimming took 5 bases from V and 6 from J, leaving 16 bases between them. Germline CDR1 LNHDA, CDR2 SQIVND (reference sequence). The CDR3 spans 15 residues. The CDR3 sequence: CASSPTGSGPGELFF. In nucleotides, the CDR3 is TGTGCCAGTAGTCCGACAGGTAGTGGTCCCGGGGAGCTGTTTTTT.

The chain recombines TRBV5-1 with TRBJ2-2, with TRBD1 matching 10 bases. CDR1 is SGHRS and CDR2 is YFSETQ in the germline V gene. CDR3 length equals 16 residues. The ends lost 3 bases at V and 4 bases at J; junction bases unmatched: 6. This CDR3 reads CASSSGQGFPTGELFF. CDR3 DNA sequence: TGCGCCAGCAGCTCGGGACAGGGGTTCCCCACCGGGGAGCTGTTTTTT.

The chain uses TRBV12-5 and TRBJ2-7, with 7 nucleotides matching TRBD1. Germline CDR1 LGHNT, CDR2 FRNRAP. This CDR3 has 17 residues. The trim removed 0 bases at V and 5 bases at J, leaving 13 bases unmatched. In DNA form, the CDR3 reads TGTGCTAGTGGTTTGGTACCTAGGCCCCGAGGGGGCCACGAGCAGTACTTC. Its protein is CASGLVPRPRGGHEQYF.

The V and J genes are TRBV19 and TRBJ1-6; possibly TRBD1 for D (6 bases). The CDR3 has 15 residues. V gave up 5 bases and J gave up 9 bases, with 17 bases separating them. The germline CDR1 and CDR2 sequences are LNHDA and SQIVND (reference sequence). CDR3 sequence: CASSASTGRVSPLHF. In DNA form, the CDR3 reads TGTGCCAGTAGTGCCTCGACAGGACGGGTTTCACCCCTCCACTTT.

This rearrangement joins TRBV7-3 to TRBJ2-1; 7 bases align to TRBD2. From germline, CDR1 is SGHTA and CDR2 FQGTGA. J gave up 4 bases and V 4 bases, and 7 bases lay outside the gene matches. CDR3 size: 15 residues. The CDR3 nucleotides are TGTGCCAGCAGCTCCCTAGCGGCTATTTACAATGAGCAGTTCTTC. The encoded protein is CASSSLAAIYNEQFF.

CDR3 protein: CASNEDRLNEKLFF. The CDR3 coding sequence is TGTGCCAGCAACGAGGACAGGCTCAATGAAAAACTGTTTTTT. The chain recombines TRBV28 with TRBJ1-4, with 7 nucleotides matching TRBD1. The trim removed 7 bases at V and 5 bases at J, leaving 7 bases unmatched. CDR3 length: 14 amino acids. Germline V gene sequence: CDR1 MDHEN, CDR2 SYDVKM.

This chain joins TRBV9 and TRBJ1-2; 9 bases align to TRBD1. V gave up 0 bases and J gave up 2 bases; unmatched junction bases: 5. This CDR3 has 16 amino acids. Germline V gene data show CDR1 as SGDLS and CDR2 as YYNGEE. In DNA form, the CDR3 reads TGTGCCAGCAGCGTAGAGGGGGACAGGGAGAACTATGGCTACACCTTC. Its protein is CASSVEGDRENYGYTF.

CDR3 amino acids: CASSSNRSYSSYNEQFF. The CDR3 DNA is TGTGCCAGCAGCTCAAACAGGTCTTACAGCTCCTACAATGAGCAGTTCTTC. The chain uses TRBV7-2 and TRBJ2-1, with a tentative D call TRBD1 (5 bases). V was cut by 4 bases and J by 0 bases, with 16 bases left in between. In germline, CDR1 is SGHTA, CDR2 FQGNSA. This CDR3 contains 17 residues.

The V gene is TRBV6-6, the J gene TRBJ2-3, with D maybe TRBD1 (6 bases). V lost 4 bases to trimming and J lost 5 bases, with 19 bases between them. This CDR3 spans 16 amino acids. Looked up from germline, CDR1 is MNHNY and CDR2 is SVGAGI (reference sequence). The CDR3 DNA reads TGTGCCAGCAGTTGGACCGGGACACCCATCGGAGATACGCAGTATTTT. Protein: CASSWTGTPIGDTQYF.

V gene TRBV28 combines with J gene TRBJ2-6; D is unclear. Trimming took off 7 bases at V and 0 bases at J, with 7 bases between the two ends. In germline, CDR1 is MDHEN, CDR2 SYDVKM. The CDR3 covers 14 residues. CDR3 in DNA: TGTGCCAGCACCCTGCGCTCTGGGGCCAACGTCCTGACTTTC. It encodes CASTLRSGANVLTF.

The rearrangement links TRBV4-1 to TRBJ1-1; maybe TRBD1 (5 bases). This CDR3 contains 20 residues. Germline assignment: CDR1 MGHRA and CDR2 YSYEKL. With 1 base removed from V and 3 bases from J, the gap between germline ends came to 27 bases. This CDR3 reads CASSQGRGGGARGKDTEAFF. DNA of the CDR3: TGCGCCAGCAGCCAAGGAAGGGGAGGAGGAGCGCGGGGAAAGGACACTGAAGCTTTCTTT.